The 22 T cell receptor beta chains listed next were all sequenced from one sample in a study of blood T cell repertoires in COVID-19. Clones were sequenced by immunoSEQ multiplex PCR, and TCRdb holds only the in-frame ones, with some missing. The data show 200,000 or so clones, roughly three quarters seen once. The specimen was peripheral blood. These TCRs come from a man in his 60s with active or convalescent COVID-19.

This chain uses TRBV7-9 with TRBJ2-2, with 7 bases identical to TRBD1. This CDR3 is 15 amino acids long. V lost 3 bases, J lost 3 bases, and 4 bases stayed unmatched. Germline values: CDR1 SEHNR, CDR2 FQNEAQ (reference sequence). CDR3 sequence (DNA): TGTGCCAGCAGCTTCTACAGGGGAGACACCGGGGAGCTGTTTTTT. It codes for CASSFYRGDTGELFF.

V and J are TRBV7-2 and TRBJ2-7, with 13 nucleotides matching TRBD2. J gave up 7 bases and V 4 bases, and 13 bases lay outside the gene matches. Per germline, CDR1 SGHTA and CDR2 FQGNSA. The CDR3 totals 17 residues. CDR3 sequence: CASSSRRLAGGRGEQYF. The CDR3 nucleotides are TGTGCCAGCAGCTCGCGAAGACTAGCGGGAGGCCGTGGGGAGCAGTACTTC.

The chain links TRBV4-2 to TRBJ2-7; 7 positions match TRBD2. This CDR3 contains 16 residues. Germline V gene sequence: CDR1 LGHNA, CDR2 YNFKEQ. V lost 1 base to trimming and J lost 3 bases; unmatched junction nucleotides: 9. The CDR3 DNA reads TGTGCCAGCAGCCAAGTGGCGGGAGAAGCGGGCTACGAGCAGTACTTC. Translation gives CASSQVAGEAGYEQYF.

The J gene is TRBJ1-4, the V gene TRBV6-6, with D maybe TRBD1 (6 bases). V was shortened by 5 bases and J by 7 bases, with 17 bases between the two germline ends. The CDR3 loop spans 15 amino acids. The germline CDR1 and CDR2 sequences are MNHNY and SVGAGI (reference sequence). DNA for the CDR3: TGTGCCAGCAGTCCTCCCGGGGGGGCAGGTGAAAAACTGTTTTTT. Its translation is CASSPPGGAGEKLFF.

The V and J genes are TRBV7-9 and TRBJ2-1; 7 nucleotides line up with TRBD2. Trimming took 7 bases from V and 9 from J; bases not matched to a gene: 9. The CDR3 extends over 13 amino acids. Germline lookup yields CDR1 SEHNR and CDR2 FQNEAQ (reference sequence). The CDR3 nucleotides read TGTGCCAGCACCCGGCGGGGGTCCGGTGAGCAGTTCTTC. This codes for CASTRRGSGEQFF. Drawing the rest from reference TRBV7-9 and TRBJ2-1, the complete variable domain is DTGVSQNPRHKITKRGQNVTFRCDPISEHNRLYWYRQTLGQGPEFLTYFQNEAQLEKSRLLSDRFSAERPKGSFSTLEIQRTEQGDSAMYLCASTRRGSGEQFFGPGTRLTVL.

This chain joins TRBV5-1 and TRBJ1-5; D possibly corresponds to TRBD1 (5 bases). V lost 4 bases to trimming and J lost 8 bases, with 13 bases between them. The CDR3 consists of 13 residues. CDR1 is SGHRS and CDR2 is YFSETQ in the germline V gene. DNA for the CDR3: TGCGCCAGCAGCCCTGGGGGGGGTGAGCCCCAGCATTTT. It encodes CASSPGGGEPQHF.

Here the CDR3 reads CASSLTLGKGRSIQYF. The CDR3 nucleotides read TGTGCCAGCAGTTTGACCCTAGGGAAGGGGCGAAGCATTCAGTACTTC. V usage is TRBV27 and J usage is TRBJ2-4; perhaps TRBD1 as D (5 bases). CDR1 is MNHEY and CDR2 is SMNVEV in the germline V gene (reference sequence). Trimming removed 3 bases from V and 9 bases from J, with 21 bases in between. CDR3 length equals 16 residues.

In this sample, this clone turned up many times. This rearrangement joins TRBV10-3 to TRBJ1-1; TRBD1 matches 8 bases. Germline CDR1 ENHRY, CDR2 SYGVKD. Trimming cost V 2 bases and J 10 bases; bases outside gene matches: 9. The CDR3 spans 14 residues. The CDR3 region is CAISEPDRGSGAFF. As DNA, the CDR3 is TGTGCCATCAGTGAGCCAGACAGGGGTAGTGGAGCTTTCTTT.

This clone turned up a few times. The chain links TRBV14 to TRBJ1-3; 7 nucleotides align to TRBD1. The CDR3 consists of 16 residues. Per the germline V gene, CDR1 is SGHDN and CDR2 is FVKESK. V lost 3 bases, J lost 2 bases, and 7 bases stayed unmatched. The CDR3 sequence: CASSQVRTGTGNTIYF. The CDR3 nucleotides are TGTGCCAGCAGCCAGGTGCGGACAGGAACTGGAAACACCATATATTTT.

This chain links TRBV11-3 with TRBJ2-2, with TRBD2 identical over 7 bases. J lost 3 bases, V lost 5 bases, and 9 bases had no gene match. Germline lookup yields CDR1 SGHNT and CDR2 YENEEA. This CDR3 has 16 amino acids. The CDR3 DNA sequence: TGTGCCAGCAGCCTTCAGCCGGGAGGAGACACCGGGGAGCTGTTTTTT. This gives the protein CASSLQPGGDTGELFF.

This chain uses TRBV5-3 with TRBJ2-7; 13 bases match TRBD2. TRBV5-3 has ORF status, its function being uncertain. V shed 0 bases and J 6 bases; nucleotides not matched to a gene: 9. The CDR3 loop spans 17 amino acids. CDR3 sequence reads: CARSLEGLAGTFREQYF. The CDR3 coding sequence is TGTGCCAGAAGCTTGGAGGGACTAGCGGGAACCTTCCGCGAGCAGTACTTC.

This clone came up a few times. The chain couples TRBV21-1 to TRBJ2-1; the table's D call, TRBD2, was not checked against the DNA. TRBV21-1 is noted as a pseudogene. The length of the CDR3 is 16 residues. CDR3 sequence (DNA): TGTGCCAGCAGCAATTCTAGCTTGAGCTCCTACAATGAGCAGTTCTTC. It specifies CASSNSSLSSYNEQFF.

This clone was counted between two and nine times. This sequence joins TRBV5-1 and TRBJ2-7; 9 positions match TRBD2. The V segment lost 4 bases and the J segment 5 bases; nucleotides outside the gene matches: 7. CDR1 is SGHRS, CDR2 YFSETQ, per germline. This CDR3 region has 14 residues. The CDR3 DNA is TGCGCCAGCAGCCTGGGGACTAGCAGCGACGAGCAGTACTTC. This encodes CASSLGTSSDEQYF.

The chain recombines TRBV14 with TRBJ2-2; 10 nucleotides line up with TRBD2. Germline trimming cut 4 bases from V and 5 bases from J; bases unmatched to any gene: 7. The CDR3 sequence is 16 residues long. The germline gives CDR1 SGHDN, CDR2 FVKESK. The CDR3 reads CASSPSGRAVTGELFF. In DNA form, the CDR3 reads TGTGCCAGCAGCCCGAGCGGGAGGGCCGTAACCGGGGAGCTGTTTTTT.

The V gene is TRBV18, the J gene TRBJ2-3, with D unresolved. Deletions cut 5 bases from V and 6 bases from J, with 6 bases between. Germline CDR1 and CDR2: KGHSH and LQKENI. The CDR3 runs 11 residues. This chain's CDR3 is CASSNLDTQYF. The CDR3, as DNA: TGTGCCAGCTCAAATCTCGATACGCAGTATTTT. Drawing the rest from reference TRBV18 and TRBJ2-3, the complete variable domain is NAGVMQNPRHLVRRRGQEARLRCSPMKGHSHVYWYRQLPEEGLKFMVYLQKENIIDESGMPKERFSAEFPKEGPSILRIQQVVRGDSAAYFCASSNLDTQYFGPGTRLTVL.

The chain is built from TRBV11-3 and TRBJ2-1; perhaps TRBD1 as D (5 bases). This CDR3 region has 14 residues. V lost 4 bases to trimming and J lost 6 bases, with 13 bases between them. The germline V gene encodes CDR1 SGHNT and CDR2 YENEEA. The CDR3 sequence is CASSSQGSVNEQFF. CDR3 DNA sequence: TGTGCCAGCAGCTCCCAGGGATCAGTCAATGAGCAGTTCTTC.

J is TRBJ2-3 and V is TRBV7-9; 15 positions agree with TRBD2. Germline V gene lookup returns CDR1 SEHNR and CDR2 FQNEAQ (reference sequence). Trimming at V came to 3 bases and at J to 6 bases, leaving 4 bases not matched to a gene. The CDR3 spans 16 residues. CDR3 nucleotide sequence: TGTGCCAGCAGCTTTGGACTAGCGGGAGGGCCGGATACGCAGTATTTT. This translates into CASSFGLAGGPDTQYF.

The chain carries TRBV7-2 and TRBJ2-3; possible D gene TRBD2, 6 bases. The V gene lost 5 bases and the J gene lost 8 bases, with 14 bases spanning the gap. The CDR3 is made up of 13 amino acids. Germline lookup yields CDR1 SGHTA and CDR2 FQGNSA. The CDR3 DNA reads TGTGCCAGCAGCGAGGCACGGGGGAGTACGCAGTATTTT. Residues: CASSEARGSTQYF.

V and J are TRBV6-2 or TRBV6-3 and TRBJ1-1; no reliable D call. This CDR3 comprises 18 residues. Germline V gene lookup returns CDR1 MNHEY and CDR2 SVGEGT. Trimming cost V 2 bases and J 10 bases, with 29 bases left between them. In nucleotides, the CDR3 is TGTGCCAGCAGTTACCTCATATCCGGAAGTGGGGAGAGAGAAGTAGCTTTCTTT. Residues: CASSYLISGSGEREVAFF.

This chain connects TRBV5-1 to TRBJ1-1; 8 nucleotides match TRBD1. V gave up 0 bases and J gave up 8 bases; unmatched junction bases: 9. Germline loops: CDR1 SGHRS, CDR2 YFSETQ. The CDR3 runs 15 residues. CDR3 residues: CASSLAGGSRGEAFF. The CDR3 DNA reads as TGCGCCAGCAGCTTGGCAGGGGGCTCCAGGGGGGAAGCTTTCTTT.

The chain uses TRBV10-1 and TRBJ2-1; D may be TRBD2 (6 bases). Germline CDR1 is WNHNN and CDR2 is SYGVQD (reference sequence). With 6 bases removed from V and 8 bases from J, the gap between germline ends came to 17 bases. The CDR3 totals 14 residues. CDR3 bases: TGCGCCAGCAGCGGCCGGTGGGGAGGAGATGAGCAGTTCTTC. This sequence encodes CASSGRWGGDEQFF.

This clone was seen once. This chain's CDR3 is CASRPSGTYNEQFF. The CDR3 coding sequence is TGTGCCAGTCGCCCTAGCGGGACCTACAATGAGCAGTTCTTC. This sequence joins TRBV7-2 and TRBJ2-1; 9 nucleotides match TRBD2. The CDR3 length is 14 residues. The V gene's germline CDR1 is SGHTA and CDR2 FQGNSA. Trimming cost V 9 bases and J 2 bases; bases outside gene matches: 5.